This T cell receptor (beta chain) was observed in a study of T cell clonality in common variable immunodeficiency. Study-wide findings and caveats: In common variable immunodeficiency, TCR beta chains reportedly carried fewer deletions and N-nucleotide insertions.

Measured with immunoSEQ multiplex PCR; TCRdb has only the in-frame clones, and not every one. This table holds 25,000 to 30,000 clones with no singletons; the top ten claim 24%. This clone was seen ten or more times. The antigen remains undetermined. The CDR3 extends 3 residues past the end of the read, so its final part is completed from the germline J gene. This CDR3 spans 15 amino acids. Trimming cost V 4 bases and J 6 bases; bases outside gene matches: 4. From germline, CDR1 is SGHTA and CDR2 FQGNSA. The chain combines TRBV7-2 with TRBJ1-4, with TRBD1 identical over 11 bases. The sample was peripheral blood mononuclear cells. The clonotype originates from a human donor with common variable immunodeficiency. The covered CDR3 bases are TGTGCCAGCAGCTCGGACAGGGGGCGATATGAAAAA. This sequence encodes CASSSDRGRYEK. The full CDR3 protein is CASSSDRGRYEKLFF.